This TCR beta chain derives from a study of T-cell reconstitution after alpha-beta-depleted transplantation in children. Germline V gene lookup returns CDR1 WNHNN and CDR2 SYGVQD (reference sequence). The CDR3 runs to 13 residues. V shed 3 bases and J 5 bases; nucleotides not matched to a gene: 2. This clonotype was observed a few times. The library targeted TCRbeta and was prepared with unique molecular identifiers. A single record per CDR3 protein comes from TCRdb applying MiXCR to the PCR reads. Found here are some 500,000 distinct CDR3 sequences, 15% to 20% of them singletons; the top ten hold less than 4%.

This TCR came from a human donor who donated a stem cell graft to a child with acute lymphoblastic leukemia. The sequencing used PBMCs from the stem cell graft donor, collected from the stem cell graft. The rearrangement joins TRBV10-1 to TRBJ2-5; 8 bases align to TRBD2. The CDR3 bases are TGCGCCAGCAGTGATACGGGGGGGGAGACCCAGTACTTC. Its translation is CASSDTGGETQYF.